The rows below give T cell receptor beta chains drawn from one sample of a study of shared clonotypes between healthy human individuals. Produced via immunoSEQ multiplex PCR; TCRdb's table is partial and in-frame only. The repertoire holds approximately 700,000 clones, with 73% as singletons. The sequencing sample was made of memory CD4+ T cells sorted from blood. All receptors derive from a woman in her twenties or thirties in good health. Each CDR3 is given with its conserved first and last residue. The D gene is left open where the match is weak. Part of the rows lack a size; the others show once, few, many or a class for expanded clones.

clone size	V gene	J gene	D gene	CDR3 protein	CDR3 DNA
NA	TRBV27	TRBJ2-5	TRBD2	CASSSPGLAHRETQYF	TGTGCCAGCAGTTCCCCGGGACTAGCGCATAGAGAGACCCAGTACTTC
NA	TRBV6-1	TRBJ2-7	TRBD2	CASSSSGSYYEQYF	TGTGCCAGCAGCAGTAGCGGGAGTTATTACGAGCAGTACTTC
few	TRBV6-1	TRBJ1-4	NA	CASRTRNEKLFF	TGTGCCAGCAGGACGCGGAATGAAAAACTGTTTTTT
NA	TRBV5-1	TRBJ2-2	NA	CASRGLATGELFF	TGCGCCAGCAGGGGGCTGGCCACCGGGGAGCTGTTTTTT
NA	TRBV7-2	TRBJ2-7	TRBD2	CASSLGGISYEQYF	TGTGCCAGCAGCTTGGGGGGGATATCCTACGAGCAGTACTTC
once	TRBV25-1	TRBJ2-7	NA	CASSESRAWSSYEQYF	TGTGCCAGCAGTGAAAGCCGCGCGTGGTCCTCCTACGAGCAGTACTTC
NA	TRBV27	TRBJ2-2	NA	CASSFGFLGGQGTGELFF	TGTGCCAGCAGTTTTGGTTTTTTGGGAGGGCAGGGGACCGGGGAGCTGTTTTTT
NA	TRBV9	TRBJ2-7	NA	CASSLTGTPSYEQYF	TGTGCCAGCAGCTTGACCGGGACTCCTTCTTACGAGCAGTACTTC
few	TRBV2	TRBJ1-4	NA	CASSRHGYNEKLFF	TGTGCCAGCAGTCGACACGGATATAATGAAAAACTGTTTTTT
NA	TRBV7-2	TRBJ2-3	NA	CASSLAWGSTDTQYF	TGTGCCAGCAGCTTAGCTTGGGGGAGCACAGATACGCAGTATTTT
many	TRBV27	TRBJ2-7	TRBD2	CASSISGSYEQYF	TGTGCCAGCAGTATTAGCGGGAGCTACGAGCAGTACTTC
many	TRBV11-2	TRBJ1-3	TRBD1	CASSLAFPGGSGNTIYF	TGTGCCAGCAGCTTGGCGTTCCCAGGGGGGTCTGGAAACACCATATATTTT
NA	TRBV10-1	TRBJ1-5	NA	CASIYLQGHQPQHF	TGCGCCAGCATTTATTTACAGGGCCATCAGCCCCAGCATTTT
NA	TRBV11-2	TRBJ1-2	NA	CASSRQGIDYGYTF	TGTGCCAGCAGCCGGCAGGGAATCGACTATGGCTACACCTTC
NA	TRBV29-1	TRBJ1-2	NA	CSVVAIRDGYTF	TGCAGCGTTGTGGCCATAAGGGATGGCTACACCTTC
NA	TRBV28	TRBJ1-4	NA	CASSPGNEKLFF	TGTGCCAGCAGCCCCGGAAATGAAAAACTGTTTTTT
NA	TRBV28	TRBJ2-3	TRBD2	CASSLPLRTSGRVSDTQYF	TGTGCCAGCAGTTTACCCCTCCGAACTAGCGGGAGGGTGTCAGATACGCAGTATTTT
NA	TRBV7-9	TRBJ2-1	TRBD1	CASSQGQGAMYNEQFF	TGTGCCAGCAGCCAAGGGCAGGGGGCCATGTACAATGAGCAGTTCTTC
NA	TRBV18	TRBJ2-7	NA	CASSPLADSYEQYF	TGTGCCAGCTCACCACTAGCGGACTCCTACGAGCAGTACTTC
few	TRBV4-1	TRBJ2-1	TRBD2	CASSLSGGSQFF	TGCGCCAGCAGCCTGAGCGGGGGGAGTCAGTTCTTC
NA	TRBV5-6	TRBJ2-7	NA	CASSLKKLTVATTEQYF	TGTGCCAGCAGCTTGAAAAAGTTGACGGTGGCTACTACCGAGCAGTACTTC
NA	TRBV5-1	TRBJ2-5	NA	CASSETEETQYF	TGCGCCAGCAGCGAGACAGAAGAGACCCAGTACTTC
NA	TRBV27	TRBJ2-7	TRBD1	CASKLGQASSYEQYF	TGTGCCAGCAAACTCGGACAGGCGAGCTCCTACGAGCAGTACTTC
NA	TRBV27	TRBJ2-7	TRBD1	CASRPNRGYAYEQYF	TGTGCCAGCAGACCTAACAGGGGGTACGCCTACGAGCAGTACTTC
NA	TRBV25-1	TRBJ1-5	NA	CASSERADNQPQHF	TGTGCCAGCAGTGAAAGGGCAGACAATCAGCCCCAGCATTTT
NA	TRBV30	TRBJ1-1	NA	CAWSGGQLSTLNTEAFF	TGTGCCTGGAGTGGTGGACAGCTTTCTACTCTGAACACTGAAGCTTTCTTT
NA	TRBV5-1	TRBJ2-7	TRBD2	CASSLASVGAGGSEQYF	TGCGCCAGCAGCTTGGCCTCCGTTGGGGCGGGAGGCTCCGAGCAGTACTTC
NA	TRBV18	TRBJ2-3	TRBD2	CASSLSSGRAGTDTQYF	TGTGCCAGCTCACTTTCTAGCGGGAGGGCCGGCACAGATACGCAGTATTTT
NA	TRBV28	TRBJ2-1	TRBD2	CASSFYLTGLKSSYNEQFF	TGTGCCAGCAGTTTTTACTTAACGGGACTAAAAAGCTCCTACAATGAGCAGTTCTTC
NA	TRBV29-1	TRBJ2-1	NA	CSVQKGGSSLFSYNEQFF	TGCAGCGTCCAAAAGGGGGGGAGCAGCCTTTTCTCCTACAATGAGCAGTTCTTC
NA	TRBV29-1	TRBJ2-2	NA	CSAPLGAGMDGELFF	TGCAGCGCACCCTTGGGGGCTGGTATGGACGGGGAGCTGTTTTTT
NA	TRBV2	TRBJ1-5	TRBD1	CASSAETGISNQPQHF	TGTGCCAGCAGTGCCGAGACAGGGATAAGCAATCAGCCCCAGCATTTT
NA	TRBV14	TRBJ2-7	TRBD1	CASSQDSRRGSQYF	TGTGCCAGCAGCCAAGATAGCCGCAGGGGGTCGCAGTACTTC
NA	TRBV9	TRBJ2-3	NA	CASSQLGGEITDTQYF	TGTGCCAGCAGCCAGCTGGGCGGGGAAATCACAGATACGCAGTATTTT
NA	TRBV11-2	TRBJ2-3	NA	CASSSYGAGTDTQYF	TGTGCCAGCAGCTCCTATGGGGCAGGCACAGATACGCAGTATTTT
NA	TRBV28	TRBJ1-1	NA	CASSPPRAGYTEAFF	TGTGCCAGCAGTCCTCCCCGGGCTGGGTACACTGAAGCTTTCTTT
NA	TRBV29-1	TRBJ2-5	NA	CSVVGYPYQETQYF	TGCAGCGTTGTGGGCTACCCGTACCAAGAGACCCAGTACTTC
NA	TRBV10-1	TRBJ2-1	TRBD2	CASSESTSGRAYEQFF	TGCGCCAGCAGTGAGTCGACTAGCGGGAGGGCCTATGAGCAGTTCTTC
NA	TRBV19	TRBJ2-1	TRBD2	CASSIGTSGLSYNEQFF	TGTGCCAGTAGTATAGGGACTAGCGGGCTTTCCTACAATGAGCAGTTCTTC
NA	TRBV15	TRBJ1-5	NA	CATSRDRGLQPQHF	TGTGCCACCAGCAGAGATCGAGGTCTTCAGCCCCAGCATTTT
NA	TRBV2	TRBJ2-3	TRBD2	CAIKRVSGRGGTDTQYF	TGTGCCATCAAACGCGTCAGCGGGAGAGGAGGCACAGATACGCAGTATTTT
NA	TRBV2	TRBJ2-7	NA	CASRRNTAYEQYF	TGTGCCAGCCGACGGAACACAGCCTACGAGCAGTACTTC
few	TRBV7-8	TRBJ2-7	NA	CASSKTVGSNYEQYF	TGTGCCAGCAGCAAGACTGTCGGGAGCAACTACGAGCAGTACTTC
NA	TRBV19	TRBJ2-2	NA	CASTLLLNTGELFF	TGTGCCAGTACCCTCCTCCTGAACACCGGGGAGCTGTTTTTT
NA	TRBV28	TRBJ1-5	NA	CASNSPRGNQPQHF	TGTGCCAGCAACAGCCCGCGGGGAAATCAGCCCCAGCATTTT
NA	TRBV27	TRBJ2-7	TRBD1	CASSPLDRAHEQYF	TGTGCCAGCAGTCCATTAGACAGGGCCCACGAGCAGTACTTC
NA	TRBV28	TRBJ1-2	NA	CASISQGLTYGYTF	TGTGCCAGCATATCTCAGGGGCTGACCTATGGCTACACCTTC